This T cell receptor (beta chain) was obtained from a study of Ad26.COV2.S vaccination and SARS-CoV-2 variants (dated by TCRdb to 2020 to 2023). Background for the entire study: TCRbeta repertoire sequencing served as the tool for gauging how specific and how broad the SARS-CoV-2-reactive T cell receptors were following Ad26.COV2.S vaccination. The TCR-sequenced set comprised approximately 30 samples: 19 Ad26.COV2.S vaccine recipients, 5 placebo recipients and 8 SARS-CoV-2 convalescent individuals. Results and caveats for the whole study, not just this receptor: Compared with placebo recipients, Ad26.COV2.S recipients showed higher spike-specific TCR breadth (P = 0.0014). It was noted by the authors that total T cell responses may have been underestimated by the TCR breadth and depth analyses. After vaccination, substantial breadth of spike-specific CD8+ and CD4+ T cell responses was reported. Non-spike TCR breadth was comparable between vaccine and placebo recipients, consistent with the vaccine containing only spike.

The CDR3 runs 16 residues from the cysteine to the phenylalanine. Here the CDR3 DNA is all that survives: 48 bases in frame from base 1. V was cut back by 5 bases and J by 4 bases, leaving a gap of 17 bases between them. CDR1 and CDR2 (SEHNR, FQNEAQ) derive from the germline V gene (reference sequence). TCRbeta CDR3 regions were sequenced with the immunoSEQ Assay. After extraction, genomic DNA underwent amplification by bias-controlled multiplex PCR, followed by high-throughput sequencing. In the original analysis: To quantify the absolute abundance of every unique TCRbeta CDR3 region, sequences were collapsed and filtered. T cell fraction was estimated by normalizing TCRbeta template counts to usable DNA, with usable DNA measured through amplification of reference genes found in all nucleated cells. Repertoire TCRs were annotated as SARS-CoV-2-specific when V gene, CDR3 amino acid sequence and J gene were exactly matched to a known reactive TCR set. MIRA supplied the reference SARS-CoV-2 TCR set, which was filtered for enrichment in COVID-19-positive ImmuneCODE repertoires so that public or cross-reactive TCRs were removed. Based on the MIRA antigens, annotated TCRs were further analysed at the level of specific ORF or position within ORF. Depth was the summed frequency of annotated unique rearrangements, while breadth was defined as annotated unique rearrangements over total unique productive rearrangements. TCR breadth was compared between groups using two-sided Wilcoxon rank-sum tests. In its TCRdb copy, this immuneACCESS table keeps in-frame sequences only and misses some clones. Where compared with another copy, unresolved V genes explain less than half of these, and the others have no known cause. V and J calls plus clone size are reproduced from that table; the DNA served to infer D and trimming. A total of about 350,000 clones appear in this sample, 92% of them only once. The ten most abundant clones make up 3.5% to 4.5% of the sample.

Concerning this clone: Its specific antigen is unknown. Qualities for individual bases were not recorded, and no much larger clone is one base off.

The time point tag for this specimen amounts to: individuals recovered from natural SARS-CoV-2 infection. The V and J segments used are TRBV7-9 and TRBJ1-4; no D gene is confidently identified. The clonotype originates from a human donor who had recovered from COVID-19. This sample comprised peripheral blood, obtained after recovery from COVID-19. The nucleotides are TGTGCCAGCAGCCGCAACAGCGGCGTCCTTAATGAAAAACTGTTTTTT. The encoded protein is CASSRNSGVLNEKLFF.